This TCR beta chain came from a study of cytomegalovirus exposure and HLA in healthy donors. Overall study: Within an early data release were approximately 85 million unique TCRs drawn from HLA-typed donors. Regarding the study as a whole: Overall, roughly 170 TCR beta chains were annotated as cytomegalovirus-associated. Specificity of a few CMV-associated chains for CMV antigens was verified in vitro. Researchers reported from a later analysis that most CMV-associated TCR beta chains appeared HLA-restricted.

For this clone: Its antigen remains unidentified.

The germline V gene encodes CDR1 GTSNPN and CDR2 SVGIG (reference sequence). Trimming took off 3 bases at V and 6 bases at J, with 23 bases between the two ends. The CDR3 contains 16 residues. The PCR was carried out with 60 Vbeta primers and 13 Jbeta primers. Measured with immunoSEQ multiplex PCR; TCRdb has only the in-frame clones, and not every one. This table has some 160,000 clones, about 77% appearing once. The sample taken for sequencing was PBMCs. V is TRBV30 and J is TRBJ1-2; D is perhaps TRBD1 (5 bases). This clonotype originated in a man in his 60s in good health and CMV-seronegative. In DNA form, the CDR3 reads TGTGCCTGGAGCTTGGGGGAGAGCTACCGGGGGAATGGCTACACCTTC. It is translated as CAWSLGESYRGNGYTF.